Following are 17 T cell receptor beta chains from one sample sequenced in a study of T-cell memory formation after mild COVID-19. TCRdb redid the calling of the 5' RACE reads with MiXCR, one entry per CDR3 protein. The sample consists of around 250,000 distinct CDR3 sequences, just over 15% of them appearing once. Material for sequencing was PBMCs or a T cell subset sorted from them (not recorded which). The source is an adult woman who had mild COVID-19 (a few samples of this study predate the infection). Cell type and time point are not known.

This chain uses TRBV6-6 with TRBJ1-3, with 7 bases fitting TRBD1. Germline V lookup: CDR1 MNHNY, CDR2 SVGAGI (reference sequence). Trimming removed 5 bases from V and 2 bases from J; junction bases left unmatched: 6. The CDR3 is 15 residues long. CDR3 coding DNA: TGTGCCAGCAGTCTTACAGGGGCAACTGGAAACACCATATATTTT. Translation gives CASSLTGATGNTIYF.

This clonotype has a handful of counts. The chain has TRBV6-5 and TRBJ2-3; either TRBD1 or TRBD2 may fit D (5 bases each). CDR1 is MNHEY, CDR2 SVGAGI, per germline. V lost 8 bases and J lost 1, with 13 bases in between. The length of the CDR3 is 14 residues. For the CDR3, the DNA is TGTGCCAGCGGGCTCCTGGGGGGCACAGATACGCAGTATTTT. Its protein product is CASGLLGGTDTQYF.

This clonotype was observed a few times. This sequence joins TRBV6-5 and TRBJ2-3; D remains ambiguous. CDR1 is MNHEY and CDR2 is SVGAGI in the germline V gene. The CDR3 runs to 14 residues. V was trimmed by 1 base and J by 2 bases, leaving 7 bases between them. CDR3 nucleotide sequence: TGTGCCAGCAGTTACTTCGGCAACACAGATACGCAGTATTTT. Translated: CASSYFGNTDTQYF.

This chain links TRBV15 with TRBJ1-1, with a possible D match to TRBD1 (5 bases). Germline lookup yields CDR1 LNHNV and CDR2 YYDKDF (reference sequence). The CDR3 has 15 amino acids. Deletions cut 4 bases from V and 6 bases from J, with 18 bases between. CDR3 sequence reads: CATSIAQGRVAEAFF. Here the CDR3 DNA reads TGTGCCACCAGCATAGCGCAGGGCCGGGTCGCTGAAGCTTTCTTT.

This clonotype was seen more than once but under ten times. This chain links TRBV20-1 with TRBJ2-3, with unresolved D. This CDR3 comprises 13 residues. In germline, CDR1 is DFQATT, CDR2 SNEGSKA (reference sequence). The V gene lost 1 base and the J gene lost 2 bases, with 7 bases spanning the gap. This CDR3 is CSARGQLTDTQYF. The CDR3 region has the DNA TGCAGTGCTAGAGGGCAGCTCACAGATACGCAGTATTTT.

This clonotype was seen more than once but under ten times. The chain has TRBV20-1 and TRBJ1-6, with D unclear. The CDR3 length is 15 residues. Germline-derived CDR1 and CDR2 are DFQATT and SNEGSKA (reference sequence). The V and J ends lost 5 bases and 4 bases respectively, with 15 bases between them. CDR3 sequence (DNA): TGCAGTGCTCTTCACCGGGGTGCTTATAATTCACCCCTCCACTTT. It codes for CSALHRGAYNSPLHF.

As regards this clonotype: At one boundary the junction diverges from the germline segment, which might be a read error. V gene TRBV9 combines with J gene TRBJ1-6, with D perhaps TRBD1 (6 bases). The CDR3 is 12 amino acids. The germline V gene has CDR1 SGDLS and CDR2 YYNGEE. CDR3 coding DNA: TGTGACAGCAGCATCCCCAGGGGCCGACTCCACTTT. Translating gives CDSSIPRGRLHF.

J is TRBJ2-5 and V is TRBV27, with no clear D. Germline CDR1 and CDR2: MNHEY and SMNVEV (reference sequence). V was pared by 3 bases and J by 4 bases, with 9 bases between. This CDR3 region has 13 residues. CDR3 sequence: CASSFALTETQYF. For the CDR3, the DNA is TGTGCCAGCAGTTTCGCACTAACAGAGACCCAGTACTTC.

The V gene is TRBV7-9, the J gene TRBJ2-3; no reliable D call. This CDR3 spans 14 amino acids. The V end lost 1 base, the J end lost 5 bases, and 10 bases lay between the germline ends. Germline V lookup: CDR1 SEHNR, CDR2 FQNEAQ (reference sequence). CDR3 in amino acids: CASSLVDDVDTQYF. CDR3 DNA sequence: TGTGCCAGCAGCTTAGTCGACGACGTAGATACGCAGTATTTT.

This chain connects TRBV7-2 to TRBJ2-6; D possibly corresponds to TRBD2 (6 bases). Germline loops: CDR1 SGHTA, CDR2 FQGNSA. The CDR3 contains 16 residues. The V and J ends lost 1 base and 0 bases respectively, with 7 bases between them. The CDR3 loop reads CASSLDGSSGANVLTF. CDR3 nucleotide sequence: TGTGCCAGCAGCTTAGACGGGAGCTCTGGGGCCAACGTCCTGACTTTC.

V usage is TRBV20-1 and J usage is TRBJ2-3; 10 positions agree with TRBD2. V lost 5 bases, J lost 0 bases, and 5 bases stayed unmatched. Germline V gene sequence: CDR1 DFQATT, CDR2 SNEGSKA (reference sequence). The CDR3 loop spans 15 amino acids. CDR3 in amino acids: CSAGRTSGSTDTQYF. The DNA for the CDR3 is TGCAGTGCTGGCAGGACTAGCGGAAGCACAGATACGCAGTATTTT.

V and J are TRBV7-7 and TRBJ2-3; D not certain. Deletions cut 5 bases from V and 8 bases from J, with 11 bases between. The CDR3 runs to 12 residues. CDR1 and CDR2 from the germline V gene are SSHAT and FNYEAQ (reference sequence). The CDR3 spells CASSPYSGTQYF. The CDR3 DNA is TGTGCCAGCAGCCCCTACTCCGGTACGCAGTATTTT.

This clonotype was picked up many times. CDR3 residues: CASTLRGHSYEQYF. CDR3 DNA sequence: TGTGCCAGCACCCTTAGGGGCCACTCCTACGAGCAGTACTTC. V and J are TRBV12-3 or TRBV12-4 and TRBJ2-7; perhaps TRBD1 as D (5 bases). The CDR3 runs 14 residues. V was pared by 7 bases and J by 0 bases, with 13 bases between.

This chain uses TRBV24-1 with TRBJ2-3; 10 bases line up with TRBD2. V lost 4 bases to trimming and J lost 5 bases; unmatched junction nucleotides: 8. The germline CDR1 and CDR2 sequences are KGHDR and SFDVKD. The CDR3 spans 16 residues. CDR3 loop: CATSEPSSGRGDTQYF. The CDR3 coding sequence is TGTGCCACCAGTGAGCCCTCTAGCGGGAGAGGAGATACGCAGTATTTT.

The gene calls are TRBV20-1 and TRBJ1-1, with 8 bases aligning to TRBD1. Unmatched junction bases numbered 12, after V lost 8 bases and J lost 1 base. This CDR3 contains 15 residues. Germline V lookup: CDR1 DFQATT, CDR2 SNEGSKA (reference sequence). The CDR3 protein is CSPIQGARGNTEAFF. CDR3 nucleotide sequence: TGCAGTCCAATTCAGGGGGCGCGGGGGAACACTGAAGCTTTCTTT.

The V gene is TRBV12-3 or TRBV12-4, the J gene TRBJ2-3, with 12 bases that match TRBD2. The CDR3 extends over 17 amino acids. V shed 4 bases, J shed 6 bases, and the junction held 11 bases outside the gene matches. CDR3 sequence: CASSSYLAGGPGDTQYF. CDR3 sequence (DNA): TGTGCCAGCAGTTCCTACCTAGCGGGAGGGCCAGGTGATACGCAGTATTTT.

The CDR3 loop reads CSARGTDYSNQPQHF. DNA for the CDR3: TGCAGTGCTAGGGGGACAGACTATAGCAATCAGCCCCAGCATTTT. The chain joins TRBV20-1 to TRBJ1-5, with 7 bases that match TRBD1. V shed 3 bases and J 0 bases; nucleotides not matched to a gene: 5. The CDR3 spans 15 residues. Germline V lookup: CDR1 DFQATT, CDR2 SNEGSKA (reference sequence).